The sequence of this T cell receptor beta chain was determined in a study of long-term antiretroviral therapy in people with HIV. This CDR3 spans 18 amino acids. Trimming stripped 0 bases from V and 3 bases from J, with 21 bases between. Germline lookup yields CDR1 SGDLS and CDR2 YYNGEE. With respect to this clone: Its antigen is still unknown.

immunoSEQ v3.0 was run at survey level. Some clones are missing from TCRdb's copy, which holds only in-frame ones; the method was immunoSEQ multiplex PCR. The data hold under 20,000 clones, with 86% observed a single time. The study's findings and limits: Therapy changes, viral resistance and ART adherence were not documented in the available data.

The chain links TRBV9 to TRBJ1-1; the D gene is possibly TRBD1 (5 bases). This material consisted of unsorted PBMCs, taken 0.5 years after starting antiretroviral therapy. The receptor's source is a man aged 35-49 years with HIV. The CDR3 region has the DNA TGTGCCAGCAGCGTAGGGGCTGGGTGGGCGGTGGGGGACACTGAAGCTTTCTTT. Translating gives CASSVGAGWAVGDTEAFF.